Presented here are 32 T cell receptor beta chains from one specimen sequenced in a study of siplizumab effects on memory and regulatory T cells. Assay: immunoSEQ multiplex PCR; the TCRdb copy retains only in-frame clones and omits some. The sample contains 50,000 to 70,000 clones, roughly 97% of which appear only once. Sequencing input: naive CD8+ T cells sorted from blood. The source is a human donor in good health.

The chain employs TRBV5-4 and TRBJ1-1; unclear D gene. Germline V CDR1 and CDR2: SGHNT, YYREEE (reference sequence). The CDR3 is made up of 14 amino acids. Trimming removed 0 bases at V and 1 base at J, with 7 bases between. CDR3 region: CASSLGGANTEAFF. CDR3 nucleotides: TGTGCCAGCAGCTTGGGTGGCGCGAACACTGAAGCTTTCTTT.

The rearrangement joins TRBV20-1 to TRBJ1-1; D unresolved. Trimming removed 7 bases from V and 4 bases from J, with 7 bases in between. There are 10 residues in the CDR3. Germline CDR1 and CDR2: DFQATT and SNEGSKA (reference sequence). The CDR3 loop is CSVWVTEAFF. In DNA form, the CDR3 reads TGCAGTGTCTGGGTCACTGAAGCTTTCTTT.

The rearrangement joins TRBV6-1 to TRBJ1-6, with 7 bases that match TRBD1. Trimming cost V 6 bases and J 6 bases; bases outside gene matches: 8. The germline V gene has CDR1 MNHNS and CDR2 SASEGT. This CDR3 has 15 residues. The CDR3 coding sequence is TGTGCCAGCAGGGATTTACAGGGGAGTAATTCACCCCTCCACTTT. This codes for CASRDLQGSNSPLHF.

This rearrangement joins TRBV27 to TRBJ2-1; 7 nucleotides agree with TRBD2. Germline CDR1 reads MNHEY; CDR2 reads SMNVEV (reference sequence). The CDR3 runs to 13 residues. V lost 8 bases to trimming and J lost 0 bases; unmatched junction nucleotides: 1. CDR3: CASGTISYNEQFF. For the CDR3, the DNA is TGTGCCAGCGGGACTATCTCCTACAATGAGCAGTTCTTC.

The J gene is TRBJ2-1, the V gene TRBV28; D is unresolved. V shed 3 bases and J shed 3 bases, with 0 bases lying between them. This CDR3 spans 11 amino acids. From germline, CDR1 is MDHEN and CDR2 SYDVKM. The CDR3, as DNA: TGTGCCAGCAGTTTCTACAATGAGCAGTTCTTC. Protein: CASSFYNEQFF.

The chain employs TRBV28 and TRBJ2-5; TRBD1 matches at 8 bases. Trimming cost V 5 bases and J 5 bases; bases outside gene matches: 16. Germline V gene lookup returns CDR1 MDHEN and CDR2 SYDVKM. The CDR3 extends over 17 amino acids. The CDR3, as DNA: TGTGCCAGCAGTGTCGACAGGGGCGGCGAATATTCCGAGACCCAGTACTTC. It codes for CASSVDRGGEYSETQYF.

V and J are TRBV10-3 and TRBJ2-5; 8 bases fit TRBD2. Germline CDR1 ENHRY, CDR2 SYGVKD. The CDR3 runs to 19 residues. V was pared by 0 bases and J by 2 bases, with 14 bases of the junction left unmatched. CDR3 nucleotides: TGTGCCATCAGTGAGTCGGCCAGCGGGGGCCCTCTTTCACAAGAGACCCAGTACTTC. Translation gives CAISESASGGPLSQETQYF.

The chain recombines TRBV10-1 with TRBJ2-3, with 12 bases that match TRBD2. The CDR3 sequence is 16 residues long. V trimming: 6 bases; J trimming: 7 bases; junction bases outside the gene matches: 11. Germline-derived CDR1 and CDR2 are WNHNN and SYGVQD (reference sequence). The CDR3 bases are TGCGCCAGCAGGGGCGCTAGCGGGGGGGAGTGGAATACGCAGTATTTT. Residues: CASRGASGGEWNTQYF.

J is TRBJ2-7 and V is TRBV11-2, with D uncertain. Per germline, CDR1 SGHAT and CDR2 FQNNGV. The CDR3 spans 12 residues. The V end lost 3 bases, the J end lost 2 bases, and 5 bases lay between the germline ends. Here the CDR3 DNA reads TGTGCCAGCAGCTTCCTTGCCTACGAGCAGTACTTC. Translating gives CASSFLAYEQYF.

CDR3 loop: CASRDSRDITDTQYF. The CDR3 bases are TGTGCCAGCAGGGACTCCCGGGATATAACAGATACGCAGTATTTT. J is TRBJ2-3 and V is TRBV27; TRBD2 is a possible D gene (5 bases). This CDR3 comprises 15 residues. Between the trimmed V and J ends, which lost 6 bases and 3 bases, there was a span of 16 bases. Per the germline V gene, CDR1 is MNHEY and CDR2 is SMNVEV (reference sequence).

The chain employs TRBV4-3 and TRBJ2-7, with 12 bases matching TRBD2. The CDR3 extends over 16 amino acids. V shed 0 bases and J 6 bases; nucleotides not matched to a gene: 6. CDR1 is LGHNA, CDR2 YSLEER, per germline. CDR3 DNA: TGCGCCAGCAGCCAAGATAACCTAGCGGGGGGGAGCGAGCAGTACTTC. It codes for CASSQDNLAGGSEQYF.

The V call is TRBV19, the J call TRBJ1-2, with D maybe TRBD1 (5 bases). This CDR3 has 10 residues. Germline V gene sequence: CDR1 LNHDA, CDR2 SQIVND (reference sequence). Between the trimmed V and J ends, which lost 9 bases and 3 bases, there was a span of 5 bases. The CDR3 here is CASRDYGYTF. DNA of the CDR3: TGTGCCAGCAGGGACTATGGCTACACCTTC.

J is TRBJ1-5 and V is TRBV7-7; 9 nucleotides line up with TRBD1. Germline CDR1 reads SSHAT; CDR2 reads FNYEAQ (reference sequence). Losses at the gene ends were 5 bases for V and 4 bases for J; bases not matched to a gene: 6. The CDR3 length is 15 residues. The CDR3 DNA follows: TGTGCCAGCAGCAAGCGGACAGGGGAAAATCAGCCCCAGCATTTT. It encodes CASSKRTGENQPQHF.

This chain's CDR3 is CASSLDDTGAYEQYF. Written as DNA, the CDR3 is TGTGCCAGCAGCTTAGACGATACAGGGGCGTACGAGCAGTACTTC. The gene calls are TRBV7-2 and TRBJ2-7; 7 bases are shared with TRBD1. The V segment lost 1 base and the J segment 4 bases; nucleotides outside the gene matches: 7. The CDR3 loop spans 15 amino acids. Per germline, CDR1 SGHTA and CDR2 FQGNSA.

CDR3 residues: CASSIEAGSVYNEQFF. CDR3 nucleotides: TGTGCCAGTAGTATAGAGGCAGGGTCGGTCTACAATGAGCAGTTCTTC. This rearrangement joins TRBV19 to TRBJ2-1; D possibly corresponds to TRBD1 (5 bases). This CDR3 has 16 residues. V dropped 0 bases and J dropped 3 bases, with 12 bases sitting between them. The germline V gene has CDR1 LNHDA and CDR2 SQIVND (reference sequence).

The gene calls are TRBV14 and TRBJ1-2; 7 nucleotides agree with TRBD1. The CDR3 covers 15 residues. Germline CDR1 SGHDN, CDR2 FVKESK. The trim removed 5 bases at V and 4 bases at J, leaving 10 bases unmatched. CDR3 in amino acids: CASSKPGQSSYGYTF. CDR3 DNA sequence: TGTGCCAGCAGCAAACCGGGACAGTCCTCCTATGGCTACACCTTC.

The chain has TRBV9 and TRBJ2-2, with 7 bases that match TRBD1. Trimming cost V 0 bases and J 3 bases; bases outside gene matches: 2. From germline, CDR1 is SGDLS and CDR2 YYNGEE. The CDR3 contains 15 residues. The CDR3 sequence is CASSVEGTDTGELFF. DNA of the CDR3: TGTGCCAGCAGCGTAGAAGGGACAGACACCGGGGAGCTGTTTTTT.

The CDR3 sequence: CAWDGGGTEAFF. The CDR3 bases are TGTGCCTGGGATGGTGGGGGCACTGAAGCTTTCTTT. The V gene is TRBV30, the J gene TRBJ1-1; weak D call: TRBD1 (5 bases). Looked up from germline, CDR1 is GTSNPN and CDR2 is SVGIG (reference sequence). The CDR3 contains 12 residues. The V and J ends lost 5 bases and 4 bases respectively, with 11 bases between them.

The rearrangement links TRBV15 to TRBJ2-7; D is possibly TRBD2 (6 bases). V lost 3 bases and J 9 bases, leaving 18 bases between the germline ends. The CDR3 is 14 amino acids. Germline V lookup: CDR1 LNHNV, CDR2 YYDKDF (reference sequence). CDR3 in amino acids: CATSSLPLGGGQYF. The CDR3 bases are TGTGCCACCAGCAGCTTACCTCTGGGGGGAGGGCAGTACTTC.

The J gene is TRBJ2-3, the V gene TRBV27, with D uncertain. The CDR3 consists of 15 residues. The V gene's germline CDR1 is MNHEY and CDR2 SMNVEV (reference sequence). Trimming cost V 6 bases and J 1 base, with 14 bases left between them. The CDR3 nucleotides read TGTGCCAGCAGCCCAGGTGTTTCTCGCACAGATACGCAGTATTTT. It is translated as CASSPGVSRTDTQYF.

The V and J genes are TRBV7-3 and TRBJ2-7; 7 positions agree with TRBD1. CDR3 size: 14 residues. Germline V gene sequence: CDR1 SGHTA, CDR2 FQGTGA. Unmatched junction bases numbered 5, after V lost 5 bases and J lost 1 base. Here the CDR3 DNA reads TGTGCCAGCAGCCCCGACAGGGATTCCTACGAGCAGTACTTC. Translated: CASSPDRDSYEQYF.

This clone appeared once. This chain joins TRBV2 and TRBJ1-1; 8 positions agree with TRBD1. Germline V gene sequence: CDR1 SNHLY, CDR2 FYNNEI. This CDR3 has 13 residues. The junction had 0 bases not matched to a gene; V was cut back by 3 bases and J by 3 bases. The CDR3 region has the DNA TGTGCCAGCAGTGAGACAGGGGACACTGAAGCTTTCTTT. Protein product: CASSETGDTEAFF.

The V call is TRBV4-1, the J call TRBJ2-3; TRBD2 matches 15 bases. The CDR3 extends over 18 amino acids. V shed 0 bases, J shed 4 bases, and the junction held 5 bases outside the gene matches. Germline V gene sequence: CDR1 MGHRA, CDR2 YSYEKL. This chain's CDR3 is CASSQDRTSGGAADTQYF. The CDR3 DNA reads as TGCGCCAGCAGCCAAGACCGGACTAGCGGGGGGGCGGCAGATACGCAGTATTTT.

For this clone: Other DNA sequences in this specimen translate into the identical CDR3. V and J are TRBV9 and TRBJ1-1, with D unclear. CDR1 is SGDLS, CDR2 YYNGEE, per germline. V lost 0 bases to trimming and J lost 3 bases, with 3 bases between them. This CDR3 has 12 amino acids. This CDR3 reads CASSVGDTEAFF. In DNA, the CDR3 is TGTGCCAGCAGCGTAGGAGACACTGAAGCTTTCTTT.

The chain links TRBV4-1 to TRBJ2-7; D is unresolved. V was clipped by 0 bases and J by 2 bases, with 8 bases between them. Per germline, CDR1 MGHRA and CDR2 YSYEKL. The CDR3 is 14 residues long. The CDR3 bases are TGCGCCAGCAGCCAAGATAATGGGGCCTACGAGCAGTACTTC. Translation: CASSQDNGAYEQYF.

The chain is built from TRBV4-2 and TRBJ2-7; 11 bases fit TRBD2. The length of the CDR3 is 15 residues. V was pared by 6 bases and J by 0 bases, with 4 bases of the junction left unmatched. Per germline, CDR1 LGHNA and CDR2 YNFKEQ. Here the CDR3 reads CASRTSGDPSYEQYF. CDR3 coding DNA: TGTGCCAGCAGGACTAGCGGGGATCCCTCCTACGAGCAGTACTTC.

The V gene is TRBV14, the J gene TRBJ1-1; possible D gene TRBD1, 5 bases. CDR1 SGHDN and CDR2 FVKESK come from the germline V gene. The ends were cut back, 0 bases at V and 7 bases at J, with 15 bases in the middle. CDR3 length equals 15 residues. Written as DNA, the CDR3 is TGTGCCAGCAGCCAAGAAATGGGGGAATTTGGTGAAGCTTTCTTT. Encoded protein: CASSQEMGEFGEAFF.

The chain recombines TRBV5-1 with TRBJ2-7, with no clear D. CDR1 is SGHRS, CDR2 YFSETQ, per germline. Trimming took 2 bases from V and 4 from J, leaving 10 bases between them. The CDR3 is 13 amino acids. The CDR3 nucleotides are TGCGCCAGCAGCTTTGGGGTATTGTACGAGCAGTACTTC. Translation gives CASSFGVLYEQYF.

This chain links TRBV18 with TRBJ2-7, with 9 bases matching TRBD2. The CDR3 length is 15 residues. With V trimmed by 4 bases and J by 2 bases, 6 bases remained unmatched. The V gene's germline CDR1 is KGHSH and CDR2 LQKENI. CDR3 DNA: TGTGCCAGCTCACGCCCGGGACTAGCTCCCTACGAGCAGTACTTC. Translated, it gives CASSRPGLAPYEQYF.

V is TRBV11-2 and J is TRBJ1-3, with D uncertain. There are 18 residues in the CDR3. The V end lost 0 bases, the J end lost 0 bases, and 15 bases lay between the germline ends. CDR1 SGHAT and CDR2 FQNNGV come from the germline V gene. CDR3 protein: CASSLEGIFAPSGNTIYF. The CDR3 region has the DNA TGTGCCAGCAGCTTAGAAGGAATTTTCGCTCCCTCTGGAAACACCATATATTTT.

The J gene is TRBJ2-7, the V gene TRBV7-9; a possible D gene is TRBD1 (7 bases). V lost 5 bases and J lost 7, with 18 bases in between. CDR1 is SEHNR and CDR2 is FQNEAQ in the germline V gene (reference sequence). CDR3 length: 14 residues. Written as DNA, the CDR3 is TGTGCCAGCAGCCTAAGCTCAGGGGGGTATGAGCAGTACTTC. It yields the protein CASSLSSGGYEQYF.

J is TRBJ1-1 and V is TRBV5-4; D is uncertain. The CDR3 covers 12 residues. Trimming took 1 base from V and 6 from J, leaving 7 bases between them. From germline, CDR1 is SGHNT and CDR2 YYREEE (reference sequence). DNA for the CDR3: TGTGCCAGCAGCTTGAACCCGTCTGAAGCTTTCTTT. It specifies CASSLNPSEAFF.